The 31 T cell receptor beta chains in this list originate from one sample, sequenced in a study of metastatic and nonmetastatic thyroid tumors. Patients underwent thyroid surgery, and none had received any treatment before it. MiXCR re-clonotyped the PCR reads for TCRdb. The table records 15,000 to 20,000 clones, 25% to 35% of them present only once. The sequencing input was tumor tissue. Source of these receptors: a male donor with papillary thyroid cancer or a benign thyroid nodule (not recorded which). Some clones in this sample may be carry-over from other donors' samples.

V is TRBV20-1 and J is TRBJ2-7; 10 nucleotides align to TRBD2. The CDR3 runs 16 residues. Trimming at V came to 0 bases and at J to 5 bases, leaving 10 bases not matched to a gene. Germline lookup yields CDR1 DFQATT and CDR2 SNEGSKA (reference sequence). CDR3 coding DNA: TGCAGTGCTAGAGATTGGCTAGCGGGAGAGGGACACGAGCAGTACTTC. Translating gives CSARDWLAGEGHEQYF.

In its sample, this clone was seen many times. The chain recombines TRBV9 with TRBJ1-1, with 9 bases lining up with TRBD1. Germline V gene sequence: CDR1 SGDLS, CDR2 YYNGEE. V gave up 4 bases and J gave up 5 bases; unmatched junction bases: 9. This CDR3 region has 15 residues. For the CDR3, the DNA is TGTGCCAGCAGCCCCCGTGACAGGGGGAGTACTGAAGCTTTCTTT. Its protein is CASSPRDRGSTEAFF.

CDR3: CASSPLDSGQHGTFF. CDR3 in DNA: TGCGCCAGCAGCCCTCTGGACAGTGGTCAGCACGGGACGTTCTTC. This chain joins TRBV4-1 and TRBJ2-1; D is perhaps TRBD1 (6 bases). Trimming stripped 4 bases from V and 15 bases from J, with 25 bases between. Per germline, CDR1 MGHRA and CDR2 YSYEKL. The CDR3 has 15 amino acids.

Judged by abundance, this clone is medium-sized. This chain joins TRBV6-1 and TRBJ1-1; D remains unclear. In germline, CDR1 is MNHNS, CDR2 SASEGT. With 5 bases removed from V and 6 bases from J, the gap between germline ends came to 16 bases. CDR3 length: 14 amino acids. The CDR3 DNA follows: TGTGCCAGCAGTTCCTCCGACCGGAGGGCTGAAGCTTTCTTT. It specifies CASSSSDRRAEAFF.

In its sample, this clone was seen many times. The chain employs TRBV5-5 and TRBJ1-5; D ambiguous. This CDR3 has 15 amino acids. The V gene lost 1 base and the J gene lost 3 bases, with 11 bases spanning the gap. CDR1 and CDR2 from the germline V gene are SGHKS and YYEKEE (reference sequence). In nucleotides, the CDR3 is TGTGCCAGCAGCTTGTCGTCGGGTCCCAATCAGCCCCAGCATTTT. This gives the protein CASSLSSGPNQPQHF.

This clone is termed large. Different DNA sequences within this sample yield the same CDR3. The chain combines TRBV5-8 with TRBJ2-3, with D unresolved. Deletions cut 4 bases from V and 8 bases from J, with 17 bases between. Germline values: CDR1 SGHTS, CDR2 YDEGEE. This CDR3 contains 14 residues. CDR3 amino acids: CASSLWLVPGTQYF. The CDR3 DNA reads TGTGCCAGCAGCCTATGGCTGGTCCCGGGTACGCAGTATTTT.

This clone was counted many times. This may come from a read error, since a much larger clone is one base off. V is TRBV7-2 and J is TRBJ2-1; 13 bases map to TRBD2. This CDR3 contains 16 residues. Germline CDR1 and CDR2: SGHTA and FQGNSA. The CDR3 reads CASSLAGLAGRGEQLF. CDR3 DNA sequence: TGTGCCAGCAGCTTAGCGGGACTAGCGGGAAGGGGTGAGCAGCTCTTC.

This clone was seen many times. This may be a read error, as it is one base from a much larger clone. The identical CDR3 is also encoded by other nucleotide sequences in the sample. This chain joins TRBV28 and TRBJ2-1, with TRBD2 as a possible D gene (5 bases). The V gene's germline CDR1 is MDHEN and CDR2 SYDVKM. The length of the CDR3 is 14 residues. This CDR3 reads CASSLELGSNEQFF. The CDR3 region has the DNA TGTGCCAGCAGTTTAGAACTAGGGAGCAATGAGCAGTTCTTT.

This clone showed up just once. The gene calls are TRBV13 and TRBJ2-2; D might be TRBD1 or TRBD2, each matching 5 bases. With 5 bases removed from V and 2 bases from J, the gap between germline ends came to 12 bases. Germline V gene data show CDR1 as PRHDT and CDR2 as FYEKMQ (reference sequence). The CDR3 contains 15 residues. The CDR3 sequence is CASSAPGDNTGELFF. The CDR3 region has the DNA TGTGCCAGCAGCGCCCCCGGGGACAACACCGGGGAGCTGTTTTTT.

This clone was picked up a small number of times. The chain recombines TRBV6-1 with TRBJ2-2, with unresolved D. The CDR3 runs to 13 residues. Germline V gene lookup returns CDR1 MNHNS and CDR2 SASEGT. V lost 7 bases, J lost 2 bases, and 8 bases lay in between. The CDR3 loop reads CASKTPNTGELFF. The CDR3 DNA is TGTGCCAGCAAAACACCCAACACCGGGGAGCTGTTTTTT.

CDR3 sequence: CSAGGWEGLDEQFF. CDR3 sequence (DNA): TGCAGTGCGGGAGGTTGGGAGGGCTTGGATGAGCAGTTCTTC. The chain recombines TRBV20-1 with TRBJ2-1, with TRBD2 matching 7 bases. The CDR3 sequence is 14 residues long. The trim removed 6 bases at V and 8 bases at J, leaving 13 bases unmatched. Per the germline V gene, CDR1 is DFQATT and CDR2 is SNEGSKA (reference sequence).

CDR3 DNA: TGTGCCAGTAGTACCACCCGACAGGGGGCGGGAGAGACCCAGTACTTC. Its translation is CASSTTRQGAGETQYF. The gene calls are TRBV11-3 and TRBJ2-5; 10 positions agree with TRBD1. Germline CDR1 and CDR2: SGHNT and YENEEA. J gave up 4 bases and V 9 bases, and 14 bases lay outside the gene matches. The CDR3 runs 16 residues.

This clone was recorded many times. The chain employs TRBV18 and TRBJ2-3; D uncertain. Germline V lookup: CDR1 KGHSH, CDR2 LQKENI. V shed 4 bases and J shed 2 bases, with 16 bases lying between them. The CDR3 is 16 amino acids. CDR3 sequence reads: CASSRRSDLSTDTQYF. In DNA, the CDR3 is TGTGCCAGCTCACGCAGGTCGGACCTCTCCACAGATACGCAGTATTTT.

By sample fraction, this clone is medium-sized. The chain is built from TRBV30 and TRBJ2-5; D assignment may be TRBD1 or TRBD2 (6 bases each). The CDR3 loop spans 13 amino acids. CDR1 and CDR2 from the germline V gene are GTSNPN and SVGIG (reference sequence). Trimming cost V 8 bases and J 5 bases, with 18 bases left between them. CDR3 protein: CAREGEEGETQYF. The CDR3 nucleotides read TGTGCCCGCGAGGGGGAGGAGGGGGAGACCCAGTACTTC.

The rearrangement joins TRBV5-4 to TRBJ2-1; 13 positions match TRBD2. The V segment lost 2 bases and the J segment 6 bases; nucleotides outside the gene matches: 5. The V gene's germline CDR1 is SGHNT and CDR2 YYREEE (reference sequence). This CDR3 comprises 16 residues. DNA for the CDR3: TGTGCCAGCAGCTTCCTGACTAGCGGGGGGTCCAATGAGCAGTTCTTC. Translated, it gives CASSFLTSGGSNEQFF.

This clone is medium-sized by share. CDR3 DNA sequence: TGTGCCAGCAGCCCAAGGGGATCTTGGAGTGGCTACACCTTC. It is translated as CASSPRGSWSGYTF. This chain joins TRBV5-4 and TRBJ1-2; tentative D call: TRBD1 (5 bases). The V gene's germline CDR1 is SGHNT and CDR2 YYREEE (reference sequence). Trimming left V 4 bases short and J 7 bases short, with 17 bases between. This CDR3 has 14 residues.

This clone was seen many times. V gene TRBV7-6 combines with J gene TRBJ2-3, with D perhaps matching TRBD1 (6 bases). The CDR3 totals 15 residues. The ends were cut back, 4 bases at V and 2 bases at J, with 13 bases in the middle. Germline V lookup: CDR1 SGHVS, CDR2 FNYEAQ. The CDR3 loop is CASSSTGLLTDTQYF. Written as DNA, the CDR3 is TGTGCCAGCAGCTCCACAGGGTTACTCACAGATACGCAGTATTTT.

This clone is judged medium-sized. The chain is built from TRBV12-3 or TRBV12-4 and TRBJ2-5; D not certain. V was shortened by 4 bases and J by 3 bases, with 15 bases between the two germline ends. CDR3 length: 15 residues. The CDR3 protein is CASSSLSRPEETQYF. In nucleotides, the CDR3 is TGTGCCAGCAGTTCCCTCAGCAGGCCCGAAGAGACCCAGTACTTC.

The chain recombines TRBV6-2 or TRBV6-3 with TRBJ2-2; a possible D gene is TRBD2 (6 bases). V was shortened by 6 bases and J by 0 bases, with 14 bases between the two germline ends. CDR3 length: 16 residues. Germline CDR1 reads MNHEY; CDR2 reads SVGEGT. The CDR3 spells CASRGLGRANTGELFF. CDR3 DNA: TGTGCCAGCAGGGGACTCGGGAGAGCGAACACCGGGGAGCTGTTTTTT.

This clone was detected a few times. J is TRBJ2-7 and V is TRBV12-3 or TRBV12-4; TRBD2 agrees at 13 bases. V trimming: 8 bases; J trimming: 3 bases; junction bases outside the gene matches: 7. The CDR3 spans 15 residues. The CDR3 DNA sequence: TGTGCCAGCTTCACGGGACTAGCGGGACTCTACGAGCAGTACTTC. It translates to CASFTGLAGLYEQYF.

This clone was counted between two and nine times. Germline is not matched at one junction end, which may reflect a read error. V usage is TRBV19 and J usage is TRBJ2-1; the D gene is possibly TRBD2 (6 bases). The CDR3 is made up of 15 amino acids. The germline CDR1 and CDR2 sequences are LNHDA and SQIVND (reference sequence). In DNA, the CDR3 is TGTGCCTCACTTTCGGGCGGGACGGCTGTCAATGATCAGTTCTTC. This gives the protein CASLSGGTAVNDQFF.

The J gene is TRBJ2-1, the V gene TRBV20-1, with a tentative D call TRBD1 (6 bases). The CDR3 length is 16 residues. The germline V gene encodes CDR1 DFQATT and CDR2 SNEGSKA (reference sequence). The V end was cut by 2 bases, the J end by 5 bases, with 19 bases between. CDR3 residues: CSARHHRVAGDNEQFF. The CDR3 DNA reads as TGCAGTGCTAGACACCACAGGGTAGCCGGAGACAATGAGCAGTTCTTC.

The chain joins TRBV20-1 to TRBJ2-7, with a weak D call TRBD1 (7 bases). V was cut by 4 bases and J by 5 bases, with 21 bases left in between. Looked up from germline, CDR1 is DFQATT and CDR2 is SNEGSKA (reference sequence). There are 15 residues in the CDR3. CDR3 in DNA: TGCAGTGCTACCTTGGGGGGCGGTACAGGGGACGAGCAGTACTTC. As protein: CSATLGGGTGDEQYF.

A single count supports this clone. The chain couples TRBV5-1 to TRBJ1-4; no clear D. In germline, CDR1 is SGHRS, CDR2 YFSETQ. The CDR3 is 15 amino acids. Trimming removed 3 bases at V and 0 bases at J, with 9 bases between. The CDR3 DNA is TGCGCCAGCAGCTCCGGCCCAACAACTAATGAAAAACTGTTTTTT. Translated, it gives CASSSGPTTNEKLFF.

The sample holds many counts of this clone. The chain links TRBV7-2 to TRBJ1-6, with a tentative D call TRBD1 (5 bases). Germline CDR1 SGHTA, CDR2 FQGNSA. The CDR3 covers 14 residues. V shed 4 bases and J shed 7 bases, with 11 bases lying between them. The CDR3 here is CASSWGRQNSPLHF. For the CDR3, the DNA is TGTGCCAGCAGCTGGGGACGGCAGAATTCACCCCTCCACTTT.

This clone was counted a single time. The rearrangement uses TRBV4-2 and TRBJ2-3; TRBD2 aligns across 11 bases. In germline, CDR1 is LGHNA, CDR2 YNFKEQ. This CDR3 is built from 19 residues. Trimming at V came to 4 bases and at J to 4 bases, leaving 16 bases not matched to a gene. The CDR3 region is CASSPTFTSGGSWSDTQYF. The CDR3 bases are TGTGCCAGCAGCCCGACCTTTACTAGCGGGGGAAGCTGGTCAGATACGCAGTATTTT.

This clone was seen at least ten times. The chain employs TRBV5-4 and TRBJ1-1; no firm D call. V gave up 5 bases and J gave up 8 bases, with 16 bases separating them. The CDR3 consists of 13 residues. Germline CDR1 and CDR2: SGHNT and YYREEE (reference sequence). In DNA, the CDR3 is TGTGCCAGCAGAAGCGGTCGGGCAGACGAAGCTTTCTTT. The encoded protein is CASRSGRADEAFF.

In this sample, this clone is medium-sized (0.01 to 0.1%). The chain carries TRBV28 and TRBJ2-7, with TRBD2 matching over 7 bases. V lost 3 bases to trimming and J lost 2 bases; unmatched junction nucleotides: 7. The CDR3 has 15 amino acids. Germline V gene data show CDR1 as MDHEN and CDR2 as SYDVKM. The CDR3 bases are TGTGCCAGCAGTTTTCCGCGGGAGTTAGCCTACGAGCAGTACTTC. Protein: CASSFPRELAYEQYF.

This chain links TRBV11-1 with TRBJ2-1; D is unclear. V dropped 3 bases and J dropped 3 bases, with 3 bases sitting between them. Germline values: CDR1 SGHAT, CDR2 FQDESV (reference sequence). The CDR3 sequence is 12 residues long. In DNA form, the CDR3 reads TGTGCCAGCAGCTTGGGCTACAATGAGCAGTTCTTC. This gives the protein CASSLGYNEQFF.

V usage is TRBV20-1 and J usage is TRBJ1-2; D gene ambiguous. Trimming took off 0 bases at V and 1 base at J, with 9 bases between the two ends. The CDR3 is made up of 14 amino acids. The V gene's germline CDR1 is DFQATT and CDR2 SNEGSKA (reference sequence). The CDR3 nucleotides read TGCAGTGCTAGAGATCTTGGCAGTAACTATGGCTACACCTTC. Translation: CSARDLGSNYGYTF.

This clone turned up a few times. V is TRBV19 and J is TRBJ2-7; 12 bases agree with TRBD2. Germline V gene lookup returns CDR1 LNHDA and CDR2 SQIVND (reference sequence). The CDR3 spans 13 residues. The V and J ends lost 8 bases and 6 bases, in that order; junction bases with no gene match: 5. Here the CDR3 DNA reads TGTGCCAGTGCCCGACTAGCGGGAGCCGAGCAGTACTTC. Translation: CASARLAGAEQYF.